This T cell receptor beta chain appears in the sequencing data of a study of T cell responses to AZD1222 COVID-19 vaccine. Study background: Both about-4-week and about-12-week second-dose recipients were combined.

Findings of the study overall: Only 5 or 6 AZD1222 recipients were seropositive at baseline. The donors showed a predominance of white British ancestry and of females, with possible underestimation of clonal diversity. The reported proportion of spike-specific TCRs targeting unmutated variant regions was nearly half.

A remark on this clone: Its antigen is unidentified.

Using immunoSEQ multiplex PCR, the repertoire was profiled, and TCRdb retains in-frame clones only, with some absent. The table has about 120,000 clones, approximately 90% seen once; the top ten hold 7.5% to 9.5%. CDR3 length: 19 amino acids. This specimen consisted of peripheral blood, obtained on day 0 of AZD1222 vaccination. The TCR originated in an adult in good health. J is TRBJ2-1 and V is TRBV21-1; TRBD2 reflects the table's D call only, with no check against the DNA. TRBV21-1 is noted as a pseudogene. CDR3: CASSKGKREGEDEYNEQFF. The CDR3 region has the DNA TGTGCCAGCAGCAAAGGGAAGCGGGAGGGCGAAGACGAATACAATGAGCAGTTCTTC.